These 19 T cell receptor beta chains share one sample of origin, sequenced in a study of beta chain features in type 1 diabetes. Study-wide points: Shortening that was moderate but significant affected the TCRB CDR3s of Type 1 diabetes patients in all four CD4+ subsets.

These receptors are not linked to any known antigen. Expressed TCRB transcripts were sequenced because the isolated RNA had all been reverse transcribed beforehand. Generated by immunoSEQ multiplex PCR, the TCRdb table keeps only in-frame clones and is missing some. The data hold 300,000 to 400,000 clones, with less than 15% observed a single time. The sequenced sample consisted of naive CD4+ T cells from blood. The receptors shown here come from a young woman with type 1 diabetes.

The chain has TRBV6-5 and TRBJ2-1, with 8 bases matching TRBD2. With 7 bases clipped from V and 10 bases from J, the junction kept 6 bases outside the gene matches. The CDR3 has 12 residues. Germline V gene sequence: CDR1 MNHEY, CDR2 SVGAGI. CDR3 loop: CASTSIAGEQFF. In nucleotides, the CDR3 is TGTGCCAGCACATCAATAGCGGGAGAGCAGTTCTTC.

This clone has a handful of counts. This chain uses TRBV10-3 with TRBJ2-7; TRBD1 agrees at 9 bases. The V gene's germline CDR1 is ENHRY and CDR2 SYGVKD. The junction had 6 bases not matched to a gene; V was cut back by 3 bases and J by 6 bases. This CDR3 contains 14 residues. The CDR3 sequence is CAISDAGTGFEQYF. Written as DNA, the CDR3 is TGTGCCATCAGTGACGCCGGGACAGGGTTCGAGCAGTACTTC.

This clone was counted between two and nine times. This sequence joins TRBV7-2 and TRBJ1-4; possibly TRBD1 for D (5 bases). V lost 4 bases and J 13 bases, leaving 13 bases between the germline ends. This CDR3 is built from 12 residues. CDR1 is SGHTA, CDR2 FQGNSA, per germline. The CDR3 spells CASSWARGGLFF. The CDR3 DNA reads TGTGCCAGCAGCTGGGCCCGGGGGGGACTGTTTTTT.

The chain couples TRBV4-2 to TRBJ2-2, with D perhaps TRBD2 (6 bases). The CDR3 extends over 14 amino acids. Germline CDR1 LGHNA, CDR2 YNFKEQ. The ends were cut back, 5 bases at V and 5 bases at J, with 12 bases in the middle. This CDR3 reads CASSARLVTGELFF. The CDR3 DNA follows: TGTGCCAGCAGCGCCCGACTAGTTACCGGGGAGCTGTTTTTT.

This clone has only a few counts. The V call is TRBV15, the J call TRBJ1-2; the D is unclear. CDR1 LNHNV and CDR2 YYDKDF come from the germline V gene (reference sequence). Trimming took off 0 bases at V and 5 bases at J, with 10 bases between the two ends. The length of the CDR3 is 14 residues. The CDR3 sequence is CATSREGGIYGYTF. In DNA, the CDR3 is TGTGCCACCAGCAGAGAGGGAGGGATATATGGCTACACCTTC.

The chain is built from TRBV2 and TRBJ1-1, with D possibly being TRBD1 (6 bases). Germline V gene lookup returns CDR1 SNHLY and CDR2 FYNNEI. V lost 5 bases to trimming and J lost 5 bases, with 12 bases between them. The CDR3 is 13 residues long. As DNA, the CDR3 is TGTGCCAGCAGTACCCACAGGGAGACTGAAGCTTTCTTT. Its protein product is CASSTHRETEAFF.

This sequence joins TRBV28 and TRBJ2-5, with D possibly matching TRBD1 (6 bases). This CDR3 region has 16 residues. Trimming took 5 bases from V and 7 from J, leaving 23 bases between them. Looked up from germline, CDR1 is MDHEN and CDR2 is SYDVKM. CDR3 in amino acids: CASSTQSGHSPGTQYF. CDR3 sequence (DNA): TGTGCCAGCAGTACACAGTCGGGACATTCCCCGGGGACCCAGTACTTC.

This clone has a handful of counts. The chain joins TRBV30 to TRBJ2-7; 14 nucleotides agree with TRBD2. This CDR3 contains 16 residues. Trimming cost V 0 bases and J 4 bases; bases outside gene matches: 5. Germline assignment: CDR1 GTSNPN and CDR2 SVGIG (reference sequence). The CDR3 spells CAWSVGTSGSSYEQYF. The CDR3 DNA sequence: TGTGCCTGGAGTGTTGGGACTAGCGGGAGTTCTTACGAGCAGTACTTC.

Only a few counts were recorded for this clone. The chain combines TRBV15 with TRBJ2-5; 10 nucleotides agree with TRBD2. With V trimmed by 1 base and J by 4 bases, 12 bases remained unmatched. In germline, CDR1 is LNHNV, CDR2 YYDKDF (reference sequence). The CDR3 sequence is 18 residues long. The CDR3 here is CATSRGASGRAWGETQYF. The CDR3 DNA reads TGTGCCACCAGCAGAGGAGCGAGCGGGAGGGCCTGGGGAGAGACCCAGTACTTC.

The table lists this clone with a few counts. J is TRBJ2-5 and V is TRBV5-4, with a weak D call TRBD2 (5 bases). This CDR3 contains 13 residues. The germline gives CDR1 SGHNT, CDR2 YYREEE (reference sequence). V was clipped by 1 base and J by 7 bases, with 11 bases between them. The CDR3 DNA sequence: TGTGCCAGCAGCTTGTATCCAGAGGGGACCCAGTACTTC. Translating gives CASSLYPEGTQYF.

The CDR3 sequence is CSARGEAIQYF. CDR3 in DNA: TGCAGTGCTAGAGGGGAGGCCATTCAGTACTTC. The chain combines TRBV20-1 with TRBJ2-4; tentatively, D is TRBD2 (6 bases). The V end was cut by 1 base, the J end by 9 bases, with 7 bases between. The CDR3 loop spans 11 amino acids. The germline CDR1 and CDR2 sequences are DFQATT and SNEGSKA (reference sequence).

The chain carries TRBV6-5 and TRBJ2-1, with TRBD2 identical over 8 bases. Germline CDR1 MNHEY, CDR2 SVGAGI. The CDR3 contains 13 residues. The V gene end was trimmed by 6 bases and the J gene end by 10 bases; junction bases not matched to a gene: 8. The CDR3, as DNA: TGTGCCAGCAGCCCCGGACTAGCCCGGGAGCAGTTCTTC. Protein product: CASSPGLAREQFF.

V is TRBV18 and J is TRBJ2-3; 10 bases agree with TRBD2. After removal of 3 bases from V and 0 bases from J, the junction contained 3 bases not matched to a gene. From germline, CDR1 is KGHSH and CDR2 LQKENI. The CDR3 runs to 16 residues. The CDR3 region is CASSPLTSGSTDTQYF. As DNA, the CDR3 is TGTGCCAGCTCACCTTTGACTAGCGGGAGCACAGATACGCAGTATTTT.

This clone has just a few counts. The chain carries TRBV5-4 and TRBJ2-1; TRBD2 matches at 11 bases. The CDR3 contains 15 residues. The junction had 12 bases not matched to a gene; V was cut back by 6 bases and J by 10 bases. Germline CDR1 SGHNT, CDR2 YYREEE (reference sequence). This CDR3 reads CASTPIAGGRREQFF. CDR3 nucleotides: TGTGCCAGCACCCCCATAGCGGGAGGGCGTCGAGAGCAGTTCTTC.

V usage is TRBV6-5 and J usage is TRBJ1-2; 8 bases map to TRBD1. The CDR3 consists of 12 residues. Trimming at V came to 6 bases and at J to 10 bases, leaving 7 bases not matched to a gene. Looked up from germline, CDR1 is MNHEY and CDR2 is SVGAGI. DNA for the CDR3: TGTGCCAGCAGCGGACAGGGCGTCCTCTACACCTTC. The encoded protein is CASSGQGVLYTF.

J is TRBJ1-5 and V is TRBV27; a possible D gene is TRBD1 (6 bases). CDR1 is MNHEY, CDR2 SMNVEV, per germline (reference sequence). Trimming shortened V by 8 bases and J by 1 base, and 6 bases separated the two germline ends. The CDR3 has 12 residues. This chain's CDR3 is CASGGSNQPQHF. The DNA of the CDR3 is TGTGCCAGCGGGGGCAGCAATCAGCCCCAGCATTTT.

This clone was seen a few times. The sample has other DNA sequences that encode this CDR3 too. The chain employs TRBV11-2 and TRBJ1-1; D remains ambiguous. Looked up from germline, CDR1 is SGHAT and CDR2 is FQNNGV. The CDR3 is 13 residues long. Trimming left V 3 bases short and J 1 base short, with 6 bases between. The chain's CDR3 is CASSFAGNTEAFF. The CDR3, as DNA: TGTGCCAGCAGCTTTGCAGGGAACACTGAAGCTTTCTTT.

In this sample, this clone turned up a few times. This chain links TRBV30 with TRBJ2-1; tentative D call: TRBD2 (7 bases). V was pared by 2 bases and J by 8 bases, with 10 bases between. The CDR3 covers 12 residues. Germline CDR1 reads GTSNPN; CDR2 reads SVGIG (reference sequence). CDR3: CAWSIGGDEQFF. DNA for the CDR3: TGTGCCTGGAGTATAGGGGGGGATGAGCAGTTCTTC. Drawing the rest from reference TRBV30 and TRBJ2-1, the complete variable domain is SQTIHQWPATLVQPVGSPLSLECTVEGTSNPNLYWYRQAAGRGLQLLFYSVGIGQISSEVPQNLSASRPQDRQFILSSKKLLLSDSGFYLCAWSIGGDEQFFGPGTRLTVL.

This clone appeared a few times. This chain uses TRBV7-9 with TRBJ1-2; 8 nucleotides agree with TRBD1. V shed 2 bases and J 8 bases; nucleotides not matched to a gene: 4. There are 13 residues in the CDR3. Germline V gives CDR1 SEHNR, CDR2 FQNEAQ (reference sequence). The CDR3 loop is CASSLQGARGYTF. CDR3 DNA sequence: TGTGCCAGCAGCTTACAGGGGGCAAGGGGCTACACCTTC.